This entry lists 16 T cell receptor beta chains sequenced from one sample in a study of OX40 agonist ivuxolimab in advanced cancers. TCRdb's table, derived via immunoSEQ multiplex PCR, lists solely in-frame clones and lacks some. The sample contains roughly 63,000 clones, 80% to 90% of which appear only once. The starting material was CD4+ or CD8+ T cells sorted from blood, obtained in a trial of the OX40 agonist ivuxolimab. These receptors came from an adult with an advanced solid tumor such as melanoma, head and neck, liver or kidney cancer.

About this clone itself: Other DNA sequences in this sample translate to the same CDR3. The chain uses TRBV7-2 and TRBJ2-7, with D possibly being TRBD1 (5 bases). Per the germline V gene, CDR1 is SGHTA and CDR2 is FQGNSA. The CDR3 length is 13 residues. V gave up 5 bases and J gave up 2 bases, with 10 bases separating them. Here the CDR3 DNA reads TGTGCCAGCAGCCTCGTCAGGGCCTACGAGCAGTACTTC. Protein product: CASSLVRAYEQYF.

The chain has TRBV7-9 and TRBJ2-7; 13 bases align to TRBD2. V trimming: 5 bases; J trimming: 5 bases; junction bases outside the gene matches: 9. This CDR3 is 16 amino acids long. Germline V lookup: CDR1 SEHNR, CDR2 FQNEAQ (reference sequence). The CDR3 bases are TGTGCCAGCAGCCTGGGACTAGCGGGAATCGACGACGAGCAGTACTTC. Encoded protein: CASSLGLAGIDDEQYF.

The chain is built from TRBV27 and TRBJ2-7; 9 nucleotides align to TRBD2. V lost 4 bases to trimming and J lost 4 bases; unmatched junction nucleotides: 11. This CDR3 has 16 residues. From germline, CDR1 is MNHEY and CDR2 SMNVEV (reference sequence). For the CDR3, the DNA is TGTGCCAGCAGTTATCAGGCGGGAGGGTTTGGATACGAGCAGTACTTC. It codes for CASSYQAGGFGYEQYF.

V is TRBV4-2 and J is TRBJ1-2; 8 nucleotides align to TRBD1. The CDR3 covers 13 residues. V was clipped by 4 bases and J by 6 bases; unmatched bases: 4. Germline V gene data show CDR1 as LGHNA and CDR2 as YNFKEQ. Here the CDR3 reads CASSRSGQDGYTF. The CDR3 bases are TGTGCCAGCAGCCGCTCGGGACAGGATGGCTACACCTTC.

The chain uses TRBV7-3 and TRBJ2-3; possible D gene TRBD2, 5 bases. The V end lost 2 bases, the J end lost 4 bases, and 7 bases lay between the germline ends. Germline V CDR1 and CDR2: SGHTA, FQGTGA. CDR3 length: 13 amino acids. CDR3 coding DNA: TGTGCCAGCAGCTTAGTACTAGCAGATACGCAGTATTTT. Protein product: CASSLVLADTQYF. Supplemented by reference TRBV7-3 and TRBJ2-3, the full variable domain reads GAGVSQTPSNKVTEKGKYVELRCDPISGHTALYWYRQSLGQGPEFLIYFQGTGAADDSGLPNDRFFAVRPEGSVSTLKIQRTERGDSAVYLCASSLVLADTQYFGPGTRLTVL.

The chain carries TRBV2 and TRBJ2-7, with 9 bases that match TRBD1. CDR3 length: 15 amino acids. Germline V gives CDR1 SNHLY, CDR2 FYNNEI. J gave up 5 bases and V 7 bases, and 12 bases lay outside the gene matches. CDR3 coding DNA: TGTGCCAGCAATCCGACCGGGACAGGGAGCCACGAGCAGTACTTC. Protein sequence: CASNPTGTGSHEQYF.

The V and J genes are TRBV4-1 and TRBJ1-6; unclear D gene. This CDR3 region has 12 residues. V was shortened by 6 bases and J by 7 bases, with 7 bases between the two germline ends. In germline, CDR1 is MGHRA, CDR2 YSYEKL. The CDR3 nucleotides read TGCGCCAGCAGAGGGAGGAATTCACCCCTCCACTTT. Protein product: CASRGRNSPLHF.

The V call is TRBV2, the J call TRBJ1-5, with TRBD1 matching 8 bases. Germline-derived CDR1 and CDR2 are SNHLY and FYNNEI. The ends lost 6 bases at V and 3 bases at J; junction bases unmatched: 4. CDR3 length: 14 residues. CDR3 DNA: TGTGCCAGCAGGGGACAGGTCCCCAATCAGCCCCAGCATTTT. The encoded protein is CASRGQVPNQPQHF.

The V gene is TRBV7-9, the J gene TRBJ2-5; D may be TRBD2 (5 bases). Looked up from germline, CDR1 is SEHNR and CDR2 is FQNEAQ (reference sequence). V dropped 1 base and J dropped 2 bases, with 11 bases sitting between them. CDR3 length: 15 amino acids. CDR3 DNA sequence: TGTGCCAGCAGCTTAGGGACTGCCGCTCAAGAGACCCAGTACTTC. It encodes CASSLGTAAQETQYF.

The chain recombines TRBV5-5 with TRBJ2-5; D is ambiguous. CDR1 SGHKS and CDR2 YYEKEE come from the germline V gene (reference sequence). The V end lost 2 bases, the J end lost 2 bases, and 7 bases lay between the germline ends. The CDR3 sequence is 13 residues long. The CDR3 DNA reads as TGTGCCAGCAGCTTCTTGGTGCAAGAGACCCAGTACTTC. The encoded protein is CASSFLVQETQYF.

This clone was counted between two and nine times. This chain links TRBV7-9 with TRBJ2-7; D call uncertain. The CDR3 contains 12 residues. V was trimmed by 5 bases and J by 6 bases, leaving 11 bases between them. Looked up from germline, CDR1 is SEHNR and CDR2 is FQNEAQ (reference sequence). DNA for the CDR3: TGTGCCAGCAGCCCCGTGGGCGGCGAGCAGTACTTC. This translates into CASSPVGGEQYF.

The rearrangement uses TRBV27 and TRBJ1-4, with a possible D match to TRBD1 (5 bases). Germline values: CDR1 MNHEY, CDR2 SMNVEV (reference sequence). V lost 6 bases and J lost 4, with 15 bases in between. CDR3 length: 15 amino acids. CDR3 bases: TGTGCCAGCAGCTTAACGGGACGATTTAATGAAAAACTGTTTTTT. It is translated as CASSLTGRFNEKLFF.

The J gene is TRBJ2-7, the V gene TRBV7-9, with 10 bases matching TRBD2. Germline V gene sequence: CDR1 SEHNR, CDR2 FQNEAQ (reference sequence). The CDR3 runs 14 residues. J was trimmed by 0 bases and V by 6 bases; bases with no gene match: 2. The CDR3 is CASSPSGSSYEQYF. The CDR3 region has the DNA TGTGCCAGCAGTCCTAGCGGGAGCTCCTACGAGCAGTACTTC. Together with reference TRBV7-9 and TRBJ2-7, the CDR3 gives the full variable domain: DTGVSQNPRHKITKRGQNVTFRCDPISEHNRLYWYRQTLGQGPEFLTYFQNEAQLEKSRLLSDRFSAERPKGSFSTLEIQRTEQGDSAMYLCASSPSGSSYEQYFGPGTRLTVT.

The CDR3 sequence is CATSRDRGQFKEKLFF. The DNA of the CDR3 is TGTGCCACCAGCAGGGACAGGGGGCAATTTAAGGAAAAACTGTTTTTT. The chain combines TRBV15 with TRBJ1-4; TRBD1 agrees at 11 bases. Germline V CDR1 and CDR2: LNHNV, YYDKDF (reference sequence). After removal of 3 bases from V and 8 bases from J, the junction contained 8 bases not matched to a gene. This CDR3 has 16 amino acids.

The V gene is TRBV7-3, the J gene TRBJ2-7, with 9 nucleotides matching TRBD1. Germline lookup yields CDR1 SGHTA and CDR2 FQGTGA. Trimming took 1 base from V and 3 from J; bases not matched to a gene: 7. This CDR3 region has 16 residues. The CDR3: CASSLMSRGQGYEQYF. CDR3 sequence (DNA): TGTGCCAGCAGCTTAATGAGTCGGGGACAGGGCTACGAGCAGTACTTC.

The chain carries TRBV28 and TRBJ1-2, with D perhaps TRBD1 (6 bases). The ends were cut back, 7 bases at V and 4 bases at J, with 13 bases in the middle. The CDR3 loop spans 13 amino acids. CDR1 is MDHEN, CDR2 SYDVKM, per germline. CDR3 loop: CASTTGTSYGYTF. CDR3 in DNA: TGTGCCAGCACCACAGGGACTAGCTATGGCTACACCTTC.